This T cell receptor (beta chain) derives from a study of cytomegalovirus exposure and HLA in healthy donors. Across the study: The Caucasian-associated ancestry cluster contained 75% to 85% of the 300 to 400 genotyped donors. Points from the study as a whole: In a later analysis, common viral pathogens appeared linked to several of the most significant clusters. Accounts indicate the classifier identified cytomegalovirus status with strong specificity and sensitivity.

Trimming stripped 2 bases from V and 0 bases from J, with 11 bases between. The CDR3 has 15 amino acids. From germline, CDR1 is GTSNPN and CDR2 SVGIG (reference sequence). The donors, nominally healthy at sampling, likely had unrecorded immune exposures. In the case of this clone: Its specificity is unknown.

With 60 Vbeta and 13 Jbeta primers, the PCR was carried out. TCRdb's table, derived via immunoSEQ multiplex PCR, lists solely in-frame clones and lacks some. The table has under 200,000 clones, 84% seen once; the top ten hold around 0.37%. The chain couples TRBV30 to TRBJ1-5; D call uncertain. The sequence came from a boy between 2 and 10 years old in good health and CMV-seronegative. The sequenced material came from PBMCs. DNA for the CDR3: TGTGCCTGGAGTCAGCCAGGCCTTAGCAATCAGCCCCAGCATTTT. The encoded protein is CAWSQPGLSNQPQHF.